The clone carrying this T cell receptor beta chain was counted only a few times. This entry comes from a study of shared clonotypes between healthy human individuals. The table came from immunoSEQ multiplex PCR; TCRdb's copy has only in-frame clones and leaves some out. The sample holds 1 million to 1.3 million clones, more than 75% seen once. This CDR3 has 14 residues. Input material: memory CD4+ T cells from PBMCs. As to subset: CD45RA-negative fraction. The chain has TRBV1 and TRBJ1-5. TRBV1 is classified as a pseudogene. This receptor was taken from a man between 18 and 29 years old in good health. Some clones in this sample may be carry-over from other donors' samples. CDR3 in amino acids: CTSSPGYSNQPQHF. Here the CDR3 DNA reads TGCACCAGCAGCCCTGGATATAGCAATCAGCCCCAGCATTTT.